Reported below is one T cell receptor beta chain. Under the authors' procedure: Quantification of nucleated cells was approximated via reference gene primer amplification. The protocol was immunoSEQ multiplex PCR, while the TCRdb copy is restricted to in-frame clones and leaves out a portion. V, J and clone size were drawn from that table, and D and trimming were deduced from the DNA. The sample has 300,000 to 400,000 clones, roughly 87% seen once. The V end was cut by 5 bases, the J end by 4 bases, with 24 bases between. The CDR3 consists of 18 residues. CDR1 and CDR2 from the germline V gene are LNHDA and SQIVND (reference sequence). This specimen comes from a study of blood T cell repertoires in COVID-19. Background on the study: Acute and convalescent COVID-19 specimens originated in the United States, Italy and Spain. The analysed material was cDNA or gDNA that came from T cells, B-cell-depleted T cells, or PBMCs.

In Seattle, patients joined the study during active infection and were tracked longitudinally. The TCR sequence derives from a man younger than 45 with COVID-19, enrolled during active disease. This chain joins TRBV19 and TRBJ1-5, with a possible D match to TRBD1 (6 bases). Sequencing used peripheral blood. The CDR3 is CASSHSRGFDTFNQPQHF. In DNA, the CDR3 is TGTGCCAGTAGTCACTCCAGGGGTTTCGATACATTTAATCAGCCCCAGCATTTT.